The rows below give T cell receptor beta chains drawn from one sample of a study of T cell changes during pregnancy in multiple sclerosis. Data came from immunoSEQ multiplex PCR; TCRdb stores just in-frame clones and leaves some out. The sample contains about 100,000 clones, 92% of which appear only once. This sample comprised peripheral blood, obtained after pregnancy. The receptors originated from a female donor with multiple sclerosis, enrolled in a pregnancy study. CDR3s leave out the opening cysteine and the closing phenylalanine or tryptophan.

v_call: TRBV11-2
cdr3_aa: ASSWRDRGKTQY

v_call: TRBV27
cdr3_aa: ASSSVGTGIAEAF

v_call: TRBV6-1
cdr3_aa: ASKLDRASYEQY

v_call: TRBV21-1
cdr3_aa: ASSKGEGAGGTQY

v_call: TRBV7-3
cdr3_aa: ASSTDRGHTGELF

v_call: TRBV27
cdr3_aa: ASSLKRGQTEAF

v_call: TRBV28
cdr3_aa: ASSLQGVEREAF

v_call: TRBV27
cdr3_aa: ASSPWTGADYGYT

v_call: TRBV28
cdr3_aa: ASRKGGGNTEAF

v_call: TRBV5-1
cdr3_aa: ASSLGLAGEAYEQY

v_call: TRBV14
cdr3_aa: ASSQVPRGGSGYT